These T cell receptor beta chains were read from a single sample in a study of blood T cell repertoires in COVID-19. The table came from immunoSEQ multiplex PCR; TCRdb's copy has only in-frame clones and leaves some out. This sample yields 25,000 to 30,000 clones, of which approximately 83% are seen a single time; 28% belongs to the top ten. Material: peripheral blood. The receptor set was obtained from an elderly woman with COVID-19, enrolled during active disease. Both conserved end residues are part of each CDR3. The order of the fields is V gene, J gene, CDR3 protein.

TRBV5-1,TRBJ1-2,CASSLGGNYGYTF
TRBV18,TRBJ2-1,CASSPDRYNEQFF
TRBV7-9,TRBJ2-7,CASSDRGHEQYF
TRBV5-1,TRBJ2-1,CASSWGRGTLDEQFF
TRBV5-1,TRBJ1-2,CASSHSGNDYGYTF
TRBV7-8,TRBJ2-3,CASSISGGAVDTQYF
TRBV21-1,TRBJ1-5,CASSRTEYSNQPQHF
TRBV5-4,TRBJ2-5,CASSREGVAGGLETQYF
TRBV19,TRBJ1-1,CASTGAVPAAEAFF
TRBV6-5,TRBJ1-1,CASWRAAGEAFF
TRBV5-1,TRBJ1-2,CASSLHPGVAGYTF
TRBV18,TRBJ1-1,CASSPGTGQNTEAFF
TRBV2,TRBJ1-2,CASSEARDRINYGYTF
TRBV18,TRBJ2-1,CASSPRGGNYLHEQFF
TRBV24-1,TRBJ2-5,CATSEHGTGEETQYF
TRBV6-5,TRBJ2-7,CASSPTGSEQYF
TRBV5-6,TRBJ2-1,CASSNGQGAYNEQFF
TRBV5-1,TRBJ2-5,CASSLVQGASETQYF
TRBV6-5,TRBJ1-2,CASSPTRTGVSGYTF
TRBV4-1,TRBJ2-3,CASSQEAGVAADTQYF
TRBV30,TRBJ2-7,CAWRLAGEGYEQYF
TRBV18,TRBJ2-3,CASSPFDRALTDTQYF
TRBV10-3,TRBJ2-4,CAISETRDKNIQYF
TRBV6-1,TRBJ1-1,CASSETVTRTEAFF
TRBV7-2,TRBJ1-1,CASSLSLPSTGVATEAFF
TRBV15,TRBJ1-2,CATSRTVTGYGYTF
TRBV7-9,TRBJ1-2,CASSLDGKSGYTF
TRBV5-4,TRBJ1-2,CASSLVSVGYTF
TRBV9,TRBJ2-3,CASAPRQGLSTDTQYF
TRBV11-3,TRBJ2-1,CASSYGPRRQFF
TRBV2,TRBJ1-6,CASSDRVPYNSPLHF
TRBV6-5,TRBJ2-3,CASRPAGGRVDTQYF
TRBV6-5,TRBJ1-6,CASSYGGQGASPLHF
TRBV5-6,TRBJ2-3,CASSAGTSRTDTQYF
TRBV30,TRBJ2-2,CAWRARNRRENTGELFF
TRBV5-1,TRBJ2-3,CASSLELASDTQYF
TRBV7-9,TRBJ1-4,CASSLESNLRGEKLFF
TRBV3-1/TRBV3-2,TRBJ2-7,CASSQASGGAEQYF
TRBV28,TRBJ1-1,CASSYSPIGVTEAFF
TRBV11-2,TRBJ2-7,CASSLNDAGVAYEQYF
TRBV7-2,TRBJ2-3,CASNSGSTDTQYF
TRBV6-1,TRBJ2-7,CASSEGGRGYEQYF
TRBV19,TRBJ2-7,CASSSTSTASYEQYF
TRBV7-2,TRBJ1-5,CASSPPGLPSNQPQHF
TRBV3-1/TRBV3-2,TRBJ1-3,CASSQGGTGSGNTIYF
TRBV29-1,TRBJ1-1,CSAGRGDTEAFF
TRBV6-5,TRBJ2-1,CASLPGLAGARGQFF
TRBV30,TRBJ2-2,CAWSVMGPAGELFF
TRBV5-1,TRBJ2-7,CASRLTSGPYEQYF
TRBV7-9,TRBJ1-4,CASSFDRANEKLFF
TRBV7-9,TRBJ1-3,CASGVGQSSGNTIYF
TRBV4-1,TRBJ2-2,CASSQTSGGVTGELFF
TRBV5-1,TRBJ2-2,CASSSPRTTNTGELFF
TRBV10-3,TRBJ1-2,CAISELGTDGYTF
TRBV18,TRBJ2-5,CASSPPSVQETQYF